This T cell receptor beta chain is from a study of shared clonotypes between healthy human individuals. The CDR3 is 17 residues long. Germline V gene lookup returns CDR1 MGHRA and CDR2 YSYEKL. For this clone: Antigen specificity is unknown. An end of the junction differs from the germline gene, which may be a read error.

Clones were sequenced by immunoSEQ multiplex PCR, and TCRdb holds only the in-frame ones, with some missing. Of under 2,500,000 clones in the sample, approximately 96% were seen once. Study-level results: An anticipated effect of sequencing depth on clonotype sharing among donors was recognized. Memory subsets generally showed lower estimated richness than naive subsets.

V is TRBV4-1 and J is TRBJ1-2, with D possibly matching TRBD1 (6 bases). The sample comprised naive CD4+ T cells sorted from blood. Specified subset: CD45RA+ positively selected. The receptor was isolated from a man younger than 35 in good health. In DNA, the CDR3 is TGCGCCAGCAGCCAAACGAGTGGGGGGCCCGGAGGCTATGGCTACGCCTTC. It encodes CASSQTSGGPGGYGYAF.